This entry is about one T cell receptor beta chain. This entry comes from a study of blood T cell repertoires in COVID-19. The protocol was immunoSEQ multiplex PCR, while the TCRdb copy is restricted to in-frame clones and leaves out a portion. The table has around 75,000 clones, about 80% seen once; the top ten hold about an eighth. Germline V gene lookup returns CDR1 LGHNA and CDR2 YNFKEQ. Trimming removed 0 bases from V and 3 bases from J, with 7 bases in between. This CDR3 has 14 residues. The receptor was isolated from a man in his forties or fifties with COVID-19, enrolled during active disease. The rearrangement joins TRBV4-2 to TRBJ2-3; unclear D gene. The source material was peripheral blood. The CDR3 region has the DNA TGTGCCAGCAGCCAAGATCTGCTAACAGATACGCAGTATTTT. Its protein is CASSQDLLTDTQYF.